This T cell receptor (beta chain) originates from a study of T cell responses to AZD1222 COVID-19 vaccine. Method: immunoSEQ multiplex PCR; TCRdb's copy keeps in-frame clones and lacks some. The table includes about 260,000 clones, over 85% detected once. The CDR3 covers 13 residues. The junction had 7 bases not matched to a gene; V was cut back by 8 bases and J by 7 bases. The sample holds one count of this clone. Sample: peripheral blood, taken on day 0 of AZD1222 vaccination. The receptor was derived from an adult in good health. V and J are TRBV12-3 or TRBV12-4 and TRBJ1-4; 7 nucleotides align to TRBD1. This CDR3 is CASQQGFFEKLFF. The CDR3 coding sequence is TGTGCCAGCCAACAGGGGTTCTTTGAAAAACTGTTTTTT.